This entry features one T cell receptor (beta chain) sequence. This entry is derived from a study of preoperative IRX-2 immunotherapy in early breast cancer. As for treatment: preoperative locoregional IRX-2 cytokine immunotherapy. Samples came from a phase Ib trial of preoperative locoregional IRX-2 cytokine immunotherapy. TCRdb's table, derived via immunoSEQ multiplex PCR, lists solely in-frame clones and lacks some. The sample contains 24,000 or so clones, over 85% of which appear only once. Germline V gene sequence: CDR1 SGHRS, CDR2 YFSETQ. The ends were cut back, 4 bases at V and 2 bases at J, with 12 bases in the middle. The CDR3 contains 14 residues.

This chain joins TRBV5-1 and TRBJ1-2; D not certain. The sequence derives from a human donor with breast cancer. Here the sequenced sample was tumor tissue, taken after IRX-2 immunotherapy. DNA of the CDR3: TGCGCCAGCAGCCCGGTAGCTAGGAACTATGGCTACACCTTC. This translates into CASSPVARNYGYTF.